This is a list of T cell receptor beta chains from one sample in a study of neurological immune-mediated disorders. TCRdb re-called the 5' RACE reads through MiXCR, storing one row per CDR3 protein. The table has approximately 20,000 distinct CDR3 sequences, under 35% seen once. Sequencing was carried out using PBMCs. These receptors were taken from a man aged 50-60 years with HTLV-1-associated myelopathy (HAM/TSP). The CDR3 runs from the conserved cysteine through the conserved F or W. The D gene is left open where the match is weak. Size is omitted from some rows. Given values are once, few, many or a class for expanded clones.

d_call	j_call	clone_size	v_call	cdr3_aa	cdr3_nt
TRBD2	TRBJ2-5	.	TRBV4-3	CASSQETSGGTQYF	TGCGCCAGCAGCCAAGAGACTAGCGGGGGGACCCAGTACTTC
.	TRBJ2-5	.	TRBV29-1	CSVEAPGKTQYF	TGCAGCGTTGAGGCCCCGGGGAAGACCCAGTACTTC
.	TRBJ2-7	.	TRBV20-1	CSANHLVGRMHEQYF	TGCAGTGCTAACCACCTTGTTGGCAGGATGCACGAGCAGTACTTC
TRBD2	TRBJ2-1	.	TRBV24-1	CATSAPGGPEQFF	TGTGCCACCAGTGCCCCGGGGGGACCTGAGCAGTTCTTC
.	TRBJ2-5	many	TRBV5-4	CASSHRDHQETQYF	TGTGCCAGCAGTCACCGGGACCATCAAGAGACCCAGTACTTC
TRBD2	TRBJ2-3	.	TRBV19	CASNGGGADTQYF	TGTGCCAGTAACGGCGGGGGAGCAGATACGCAGTATTTT
.	TRBJ1-6	few	TRBV10-3	CAISVDSSYNSPLHF	TGTGCCATCAGTGTAGACAGCTCCTATAATTCACCCCTCCACTTT
.	TRBJ2-3	.	TRBV24-1	CATSDPGRGADTQYF	TGTGCCACCAGTGATCCGGGCAGGGGAGCAGATACGCAGTATTTT
.	TRBJ1-2	.	TRBV20-1	CSARITDYGYTF	TGCAGTGCTAGAATCACGGACTATGGCTACACCTTC
.	TRBJ2-1	few	TRBV7-2	CASSFPSSYNEQFF	TGTGCCAGCAGCTTCCCGAGCTCCTACAATGAGCAGTTCTTC